The sequence of this T cell receptor (beta chain) was determined in a study of blood T cell repertoires in COVID-19. Seattle enrolled patients during active infection and tracked them longitudinally. The CDR3 runs to 14 residues. The V gene end was trimmed by 4 bases and the J gene end by 4 bases; junction bases not matched to a gene: 7. CDR1 is SGHRS and CDR2 is YFSETQ in the germline V gene. Some clones are missing from TCRdb's copy, which holds only in-frame ones; the method was immunoSEQ multiplex PCR. The sample holds approximately 40,000 clones, more than 75% seen once. This chain connects TRBV5-1 to TRBJ1-2; 7 bases fit TRBD1. This TCR was recovered from a man aged 40-49 years with COVID-19, enrolled during active disease. Sequenced: peripheral blood. CDR3 coding DNA: TGCGCCAGCAGCCCCGAAGGGGGCGGCTATGGCTACACCTTC. Its protein product is CASSPEGGGYGYTF.